These 23 T cell receptor beta chains originate from one sample sequenced in a study of read filtering for tumor transcriptome and immune sequencing. This library used approximately 390 ng RNA and molecular barcoded adaptors spanning alpha/delta and beta/gamma chains. TCRdb redid the calling of the reads with MiXCR, one entry per CDR3 protein. In the table there are around 130,000 distinct CDR3 sequences, over 10% of which are singletons. The sequencing sample was made of a population of CD138-negative cells sorted from bone marrow. These receptors came from a donor at least 40 years old with multiple myeloma.

About this clonotype: Given a much more abundant clone one base away, this may be a read error. This chain connects TRBV29-1 to TRBJ2-5; 7 nucleotides match TRBD2. Losses at the gene ends were 8 bases for V and 9 bases for J; bases not matched to a gene: 12. Per the germline V gene, CDR1 is SQVTM and CDR2 is ANQGSEA. This CDR3 contains 12 residues. CDR3 in DNA: TGCAGCTTCGGACGGGGAGGGGAGCCCCAGTACTTC. Translated: CSFGRGGEPQYF. The full variable domain, completed using reference TRBV29-1 and TRBJ2-5, is SAVISQKPSRDICQRGTSLTIQCQVDSQVTMMFWYRQQPGQSLTLIATANQGSEATYESGFVIDKFPISRPNLTFSTLTVSNMSPEDSSIYLCSFGRGGEPQYFGPGTRLLVL.

Concerning this clonotype: A single base separates this from a much larger clone, so it may be a read error. This chain joins TRBV19 and TRBJ1-1; TRBD1 is a possible D gene (5 bases). CDR3 size: 15 residues. V gave up 5 bases and J gave up 0 bases, with 13 bases separating them. Germline V gene sequence: CDR1 LNHDA, CDR2 SQIVND (reference sequence). CDR3 loop: CASSWRGRLNTEAFF. CDR3 DNA: TGTGCCAGTAGTTGGCGGGGACGGTTGAACACTGAAGCTTTCTTT.

In regard to this clonotype: This sequence may be a read error, since a much larger clone differs from it by one base. Since the CDR3 does not end with the conserved phenylalanine or tryptophan, this likely comes from a read error. This rearrangement joins TRBV4-3 to TRBJ1-5; D gene ambiguous. CDR1 is LGHNA and CDR2 is YSLEER in the germline V gene. There are 15 residues in the CDR3. The V end lost 0 bases, the J end lost 0 bases, and 6 bases lay between the germline ends. The CDR3 sequence: CASSQDKSSNQPQHS. CDR3 bases: TGCGCCAGCAGCCAAGATAAGAGTAGCAATCAGCCCCAGCATTCT.

This clonotype was seen ten or more times. DNA for the CDR3: TGTGCCATCAGGATAGCGGGAGGACAGGGCAATGAGCAGTTCTTC. Translated: CAIRIAGGQGNEQFF. The rearrangement links TRBV10-3 to TRBJ2-1, with TRBD2 identical over 10 bases. The CDR3 consists of 15 residues. Germline lookup yields CDR1 ENHRY and CDR2 SYGVKD. Trimming cost V 6 bases and J 6 bases; bases outside gene matches: 8.

This clonotype was observed at least ten times. The rearrangement links TRBV20-1 to TRBJ2-3; 7 bases align to TRBD2. Germline-derived CDR1 and CDR2 are DFQATT and SNEGSKA (reference sequence). This CDR3 comprises 14 residues. V shed 0 bases and J 4 bases; nucleotides not matched to a gene: 4. The CDR3: CSAREGAGADTQYF. The CDR3 DNA reads TGCAGTGCTAGAGAAGGTGCGGGAGCAGATACGCAGTATTTT.

V gene TRBV20-1 combines with J gene TRBJ1-1; D is unresolved. The CDR3 consists of 13 residues. Germline V gene sequence: CDR1 DFQATT, CDR2 SNEGSKA (reference sequence). The V end lost 6 bases, the J end lost 1 base, and 12 bases lay between the germline ends. The CDR3 loop reads CSAIIRENTEAFF. CDR3 sequence (DNA): TGCAGTGCAATTATCAGAGAGAACACTGAAGCTTTCTTT.

This clonotype has just a few counts. The chain links TRBV7-9 to TRBJ1-3, with D possibly TRBD1 on 6 matching bases. V dropped 5 bases and J dropped 5 bases, with 19 bases sitting between them. CDR3 size: 16 residues. Germline V lookup: CDR1 SEHNR, CDR2 FQNEAQ (reference sequence). In DNA form, the CDR3 reads TGTGCCAGCAGCCCAACCCCCGGGGGCGGAAGAAACACCATATATTTT. Translated: CASSPTPGGGRNTIYF.

Comment on this clonotype: Since a much larger clone is just one base distant, this may be a read error. No conserved phenylalanine or tryptophan ends this CDR3, so it is likely a read error. The CDR3 spells CAISEMSLGPNTGELFL. The CDR3 DNA follows: TGTGCCATCAGTGAGATGAGTTTGGGTCCGAACACCGGGGAGCTGTTTCTT. The J gene is TRBJ2-2, the V gene TRBV10-3; D not certain. With 2 bases removed from V and 0 bases from J, the gap between germline ends came to 13 bases. The CDR3 loop spans 17 amino acids. CDR1 ENHRY and CDR2 SYGVKD come from the germline V gene.

There are a few counts of this clonotype. This chain joins TRBV27 and TRBJ2-1, with TRBD2 identical over 10 bases. Germline trimming cut 7 bases from V and 2 bases from J; bases unmatched to any gene: 5. Germline CDR1 MNHEY, CDR2 SMNVEV (reference sequence). This CDR3 spans 15 amino acids. In DNA form, the CDR3 reads TGTGCCAGCACCTTACTAGCGGGGACCTACAATGAGCAGTTCTTC. Encoded protein: CASTLLAGTYNEQFF.

CDR3: CASSPPPMGRGQGGNTEAFF. CDR3 bases: TGTGCCAGCAGCCCCCCCCCTATGGGCAGGGGGCAGGGGGGTAACACTGAAGCTTTCTTT. The chain is built from TRBV7-9 and TRBJ1-1; 8 bases are shared with TRBD1. Germline CDR1 SEHNR, CDR2 FQNEAQ (reference sequence). Trimming at V came to 5 bases and at J to 2 bases, leaving 22 bases not matched to a gene. This CDR3 is built from 20 residues.

This clonotype was counted at least ten times. The chain recombines TRBV6-5 with TRBJ2-1; the match to TRBD2 covers 8 bases. The V segment lost 6 bases and the J segment 7 bases; nucleotides outside the gene matches: 11. CDR3 size: 15 residues. The V gene's germline CDR1 is MNHEY and CDR2 SVGAGI. In DNA form, the CDR3 reads TGTGCCAGCAGCCAACAGGGACTAGGCCGAAATGAGCAGTTCTTC. The encoded protein is CASSQQGLGRNEQFF.

At least ten counts were recorded for this clonotype. The chain carries TRBV7-3 and TRBJ2-1; no clear D gene. V lost 0 bases to trimming and J lost 5 bases, with 8 bases between them. This CDR3 has 14 amino acids. Germline V CDR1 and CDR2: SGHTA, FQGTGA. The CDR3 reads CASSLTENHNEQFF. In DNA form, the CDR3 reads TGTGCCAGCAGCTTAACCGAGAACCACAATGAGCAGTTCTTC.

The gene calls are TRBV4-1 and TRBJ2-7; TRBD1 aligns across 10 bases. Germline-derived CDR1 and CDR2 are MGHRA and YSYEKL. V shed 2 bases, J shed 2 bases, and the junction held 6 bases outside the gene matches. The CDR3 consists of 16 residues. The CDR3 DNA follows: TGCGCCAGCAGCCAACTCGGACAGGGGGTGGCCTACGAGCAGTACTTC. Translation: CASSQLGQGVAYEQYF.

The chain recombines TRBV5-1 with TRBJ2-2; D gene ambiguous. The V end was cut by 0 bases, the J end by 7 bases, with 13 bases between. Germline V CDR1 and CDR2: SGHRS, YFSETQ. CDR3 length equals 15 residues. In DNA form, the CDR3 reads TGCGCCAGCAGCTTGGTAGGGATGGACGTCGGGGAGCTGTTTTTT. Amino acids: CASSLVGMDVGELFF. The complete variable domain, with remaining parts taken from reference TRBV5-1 and TRBJ2-2, reads KAGVTQTPRYLIKTRGQQVTLSCSPISGHRSVSWYQQTPGQGLQFLFEYFSETQRNKGNFPGRFSGRQFSNSRSEMNVSTLELGDSALYLCASSLVGMDVGELFFGEGSRLTVL.

The gene calls are TRBV11-3 and TRBJ2-1, with a possible D match to TRBD2 (6 bases). CDR1 is SGHNT and CDR2 is YENEEA in the germline V gene. This CDR3 has 14 amino acids. V lost 4 bases and J lost 4, with 11 bases in between. CDR3 DNA sequence: TGTGCCAGCAGCTCGAGACTAGAATACAATGAGCAGTTCTTC. It encodes CASSSRLEYNEQFF.

Ten or more counts support this clonotype. V usage is TRBV12-5 and J usage is TRBJ2-1; 13 bases fit TRBD2. The CDR3 covers 16 residues. In germline, CDR1 is LGHNT, CDR2 FRNRAP. V was pared by 5 bases and J by 7 bases, with 8 bases of the junction left unmatched. CDR3 nucleotide sequence: TGTGCTAGTGGTAAACCGGGACTAGCGGGATTGAATGAGCAGTTCTTC. Translated, it gives CASGKPGLAGLNEQFF. The full variable domain, completed using reference TRBV12-5 and TRBJ2-1, is DARVTQTPRHKVTEMGQEVTMRCQPILGHNTVFWYRQTMMQGLELLAYFRNRAPLDDSGMPKDRFSAEMPDATLATLKIQPSEPRDSAVYFCASGKPGLAGLNEQFFGPGTRLTVL.

On this clonotype: A much larger clonotype is one base distant, so this may be a read error. This chain uses TRBV4-3 with TRBJ1-2; D is unresolved. The CDR3 contains 14 residues. Trimming removed 1 base at V and 3 bases at J, with 9 bases between. Germline CDR1 is LGHNA and CDR2 is YSLEER. The CDR3 bases are TGCGCCAGCAGCCAAGGATGGCGGTACTATGGCTACACCTTC. It specifies CASSQGWRYYGYTF.

The chain has TRBV7-9 and TRBJ2-7; TRBD2 is a possible D gene (7 bases). V lost 2 bases and J lost 7, with 24 bases in between. CDR1 and CDR2 (germline): SEHNR, FQNEAQ (reference sequence). CDR3 length equals 17 residues. CDR3 protein: CASSLMGGPTTRGEQYF. The CDR3 nucleotides are TGTGCCAGCAGCTTAATGGGGGGGCCTACCACCCGGGGTGAGCAGTACTTC.

This clonotype has at least ten counts. This sequence joins TRBV7-9 and TRBJ2-1, with a weak D call TRBD2 (5 bases). Per the germline V gene, CDR1 is SEHNR and CDR2 is FQNEAQ (reference sequence). This CDR3 region has 15 residues. V was pared by 4 bases and J by 0 bases, with 10 bases between. In DNA, the CDR3 is TGTGCCAGCAGCTCCGTGGGGAGCTCCTACAATGAGCAGTTCTTC. It is translated as CASSSVGSSYNEQFF.

In its sample, this clonotype was seen many times. The DNA of the CDR3 is TGTGCCACCAAAAACAGGGGGCGGGACAATCAGCCCCAGCATTTT. Residues: CATKNRGRDNQPQHF. This rearrangement joins TRBV24-1 to TRBJ1-5, with 9 bases lining up with TRBD1. V was clipped by 8 bases and J by 3 bases; unmatched bases: 7. This CDR3 is 15 amino acids long. Germline CDR1 KGHDR, CDR2 SFDVKD.

This clonotype has at least ten counts. V usage is TRBV4-1 and J usage is TRBJ1-1; D might be TRBD1 (5 bases). V was trimmed by 3 bases and J by 0 bases, leaving 11 bases between them. The CDR3 has 15 amino acids. The germline V gene encodes CDR1 MGHRA and CDR2 YSYEKL. CDR3 residues: CASSQDKQVNTEAFF. The CDR3 DNA follows: TGCGCCAGCAGCCAGGATAAACAGGTGAACACTGAAGCTTTCTTT.

V gene TRBV4-1 combines with J gene TRBJ2-7, with D possibly being TRBD2 (5 bases). CDR1 is MGHRA and CDR2 is YSYEKL in the germline V gene. This CDR3 is built from 13 residues. The ends were cut back, 3 bases at V and 2 bases at J, with 8 bases in the middle. The CDR3 reads CASSQRATYEQYF. The CDR3 DNA is TGCGCCAGCAGCCAGCGGGCCACCTACGAGCAGTACTTC.

This clonotype has just a few counts. One junction end does not reproduce the germline sequence, and a read error may be involved. The chain links TRBV3-1 to TRBJ2-5; TRBD2 is a possible D gene (5 bases). Germline values: CDR1 LGHDT, CDR2 YNNKEL (reference sequence). The length of the CDR3 is 14 residues. The CDR3 nucleotides read TGTGCCAGCAGCCAAGGGCTAGGATGGGAGACCCAGTGCTTC. It encodes CASSQGLGWETQCF.